This T cell receptor beta chain was documented in a study of blood T cell repertoires in COVID-19. Measured with immunoSEQ multiplex PCR; TCRdb has only the in-frame clones, and not every one. The data hold about 420,000 clones, with approximately 90% observed a single time. Trimming took 1 base from V and 3 from J, leaving 16 bases between them. Germline CDR1 reads SGHVS; CDR2 reads FNYEAQ. CDR3 length equals 17 residues. The sample was peripheral blood. The chain carries TRBV7-6 and TRBJ1-5, with D possibly TRBD1 on 6 matching bases. This receptor was obtained from a man younger than 35 with COVID-19, enrolled during active disease. CDR3 coding DNA: TGTGCCAGCAGCTTAGTTTGGGGGCGCCGAATCAATCAGCCCCAGCATTTT. Encoded protein: CASSLVWGRRINQPQHF.